This TCR beta chain was profiled in a study of cytomegalovirus exposure and HLA in healthy donors. In the study overall: Among about 179 million T cells, an earlier analysis found roughly 100 million unique TCR beta sequences. Overall study findings and caveats: Rates of TCR association differed by HLA locus in a later analysis, with DRB1 highest and HLA-C lowest. Reports described diagnosis of cytomegalovirus status by the classifier as highly specific and sensitive.

Regarding this clone: The antigen remains undetermined.

PCR amplification relied on 60 Vbeta primers (plus 13 Jbeta primers). Profiled with immunoSEQ multiplex PCR; TCRdb holds only in-frame clones, not every one. Of 150,000 to 200,000 clones listed, more than 60% were seen once; the top ten hold less than 1.5%. CDR3 size: 17 residues. The germline V gene encodes CDR1 LGHNA and CDR2 YNFKEQ. The ends were cut back, 0 bases at V and 2 bases at J, with 14 bases in the middle. The receptor's source is a woman aged 25 to 39 in good health and CMV-seropositive. The chain uses TRBV4-2 and TRBJ2-1; D possibly corresponds to TRBD1 (6 bases). The sample was PBMCs. The CDR3 DNA is TGTGCCAGCAGCCAAGAGGGGTCGACAGGCACCTACAATGAGCAGTTCTTC. Translation gives CASSQEGSTGTYNEQFF.